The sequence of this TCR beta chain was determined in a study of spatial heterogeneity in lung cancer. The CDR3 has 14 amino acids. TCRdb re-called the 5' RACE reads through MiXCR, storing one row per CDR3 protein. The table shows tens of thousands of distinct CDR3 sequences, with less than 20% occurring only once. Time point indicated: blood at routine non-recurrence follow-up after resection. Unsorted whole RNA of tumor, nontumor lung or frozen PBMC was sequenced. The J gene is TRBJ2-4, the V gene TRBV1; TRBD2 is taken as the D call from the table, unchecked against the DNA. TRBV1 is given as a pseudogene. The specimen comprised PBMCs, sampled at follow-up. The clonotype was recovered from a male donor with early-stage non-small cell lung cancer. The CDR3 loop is CTSSLEAEGDIQYF. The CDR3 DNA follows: TGCACCAGCAGCCTAGAAGCGGAAGGGGACATTCAGTACTTC.